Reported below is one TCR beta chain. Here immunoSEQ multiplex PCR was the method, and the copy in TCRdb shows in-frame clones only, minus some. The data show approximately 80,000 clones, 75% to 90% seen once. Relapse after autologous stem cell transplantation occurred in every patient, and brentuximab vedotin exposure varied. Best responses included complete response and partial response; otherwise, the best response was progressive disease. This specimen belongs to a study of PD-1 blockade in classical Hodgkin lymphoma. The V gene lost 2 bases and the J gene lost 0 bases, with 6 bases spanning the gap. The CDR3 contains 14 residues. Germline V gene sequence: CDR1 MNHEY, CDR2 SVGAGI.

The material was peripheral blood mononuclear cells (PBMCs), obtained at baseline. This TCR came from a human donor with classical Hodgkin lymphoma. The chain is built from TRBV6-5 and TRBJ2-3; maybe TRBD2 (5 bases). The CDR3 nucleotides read TGTGCCAGCAGTTACCTAGCTAGCACAGATACGCAGTATTTT. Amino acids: CASSYLASTDTQYF.